This entry lists 20 T cell receptor beta chains sequenced from one sample in a study of shared clonotypes between healthy human individuals. Libraries were prepared by immunoSEQ multiplex PCR; TCRdb keeps only in-frame clonotypes and omits some of them. In the table there are over 150,000 clones, roughly 70% of which are singletons. The specimen was memory CD4+ T cells sorted from blood. The subset denotes: CD45RA-negative fraction. The receptors shown here come from a man aged 25-45 years in good health.

This clone occurred a few times. The V gene is TRBV29-1, the J gene TRBJ2-3; TRBD2 aligns across 14 bases. CDR3 length: 15 amino acids. Germline V gives CDR1 SQVTM, CDR2 ANQGSEA. The V and J ends lost 7 bases and 4 bases, in that order; junction bases with no gene match: 7. This chain's CDR3 is CSGAGLAGGSDTQYF. The CDR3 nucleotides are TGCAGCGGTGCAGGACTAGCGGGAGGATCAGATACGCAGTATTTT.

This clone has a handful of counts. This chain joins TRBV5-4 and TRBJ2-5, with D uncertain. The V end lost 0 bases, the J end lost 1 base, and 7 bases lay between the germline ends. The CDR3 is made up of 14 amino acids. Germline CDR1 SGHNT, CDR2 YYREEE (reference sequence). As DNA, the CDR3 is TGTGCCAGCAGCTTGGGACGGACCCAAGAGACCCAGTACTTC. It is translated as CASSLGRTQETQYF.

V is TRBV7-3 and J is TRBJ2-1; D not certain. This CDR3 has 12 amino acids. Deletions cut 5 bases from V and 7 bases from J, with 9 bases between. CDR1 is SGHTA, CDR2 FQGTGA, per germline. CDR3 DNA sequence: TGTGCCAGCAGCCCGAACCGAAATGAGCAGTTCTTC. It specifies CASSPNRNEQFF.

The gene calls are TRBV9 and TRBJ2-1, with D possibly called TRBD1 or TRBD2 (5 bases each). V was trimmed by 3 bases and J by 6 bases, leaving 16 bases between them. This CDR3 comprises 15 residues. CDR1 is SGDLS and CDR2 is YYNGEE in the germline V gene. The CDR3 sequence is CASSGRDPLFNEQFF. CDR3 sequence (DNA): TGTGCCAGCAGCGGTCGGGACCCATTATTCAATGAGCAGTTCTTC.

The gene calls are TRBV7-6 and TRBJ2-7, with TRBD1 matching 10 bases. Trimming at V came to 5 bases and at J to 3 bases, leaving 4 bases not matched to a gene. The germline CDR1 and CDR2 sequences are SGHVS and FNYEAQ. CDR3 length: 14 amino acids. CDR3 sequence reads: CASSGRDRGYEQYF. Here the CDR3 DNA reads TGTGCCAGCAGCGGCCGGGACAGGGGCTACGAGCAGTACTTC.

In DNA, the CDR3 is TGTGCCAGCAGCTTAGCGGGGAAGTTCTACGAGCAGTACTTC. Translation: CASSLAGKFYEQYF. V and J are TRBV11-2 and TRBJ2-7; a weak D match, TRBD2 (5 bases). Germline assignment: CDR1 SGHAT and CDR2 FQNNGV. V dropped 1 base and J dropped 3 bases, with 10 bases sitting between them. The CDR3 consists of 14 residues.

The chain employs TRBV28 and TRBJ2-7; the match to TRBD1 covers 9 bases. This CDR3 region has 14 residues. Germline V gene data show CDR1 as MDHEN and CDR2 as SYDVKM. V shed 5 bases, J shed 4 bases, and the junction held 6 bases outside the gene matches. The CDR3 spells CASSETGGSYEQYF. The CDR3 region has the DNA TGTGCCAGCAGTGAAACAGGGGGCTCGTACGAGCAGTACTTC.

The rearrangement joins TRBV6-1 to TRBJ2-1; D gene unclear. The CDR3 sequence is 13 residues long. Germline CDR1 and CDR2: MNHNS and SASEGT. V shed 3 bases and J shed 7 bases, with 10 bases lying between them. In DNA, the CDR3 is TGTGCCAGCAGTGAGGGCCCCTGGAATGAGCAGTTCTTC. It translates to CASSEGPWNEQFF.

The CDR3 coding sequence is TGCAGCGTCGCTCCCTCTTTTGGACTAGCGGGAGGTCCCTACGAGCAGTACTTC. Amino acid sequence: CSVAPSFGLAGGPYEQYF. This chain links TRBV29-1 with TRBJ2-7; 14 bases line up with TRBD2. This CDR3 contains 18 residues. Germline V lookup: CDR1 SQVTM, CDR2 ANQGSEA. V shed 6 bases and J 2 bases; nucleotides not matched to a gene: 15.

V is TRBV21-1 and J is TRBJ1-3. TRBV21-1 is given as a pseudogene. The CDR3 spans 14 residues. Written as DNA, the CDR3 is TGTGCCAGCAGCAAAGGGAAGGCCGGAAACACCATATATTTT. This encodes CASSKGKAGNTIYF.

The chain couples TRBV28 to TRBJ1-5; 10 nucleotides align to TRBD1. V dropped 10 bases and J dropped 6; count of bases not matched to a gene: 9. CDR3 length: 14 residues. The germline CDR1 and CDR2 sequences are MDHEN and SYDVKM. CDR3 region: CATLRQGAAQPQHF. DNA for the CDR3: TGTGCCACCCTACGACAGGGGGCGGCTCAGCCCCAGCATTTT.

The chain combines TRBV19 with TRBJ2-5; 7 bases are a match to TRBD2. Germline assignment: CDR1 LNHDA and CDR2 SQIVND (reference sequence). J gave up 5 bases and V 6 bases, and 6 bases lay outside the gene matches. This CDR3 is 13 amino acids long. This CDR3 is CASRNGGVETQYF. CDR3 coding DNA: TGTGCCAGTAGAAATGGGGGGGTCGAGACCCAGTACTTC. The full variable domain, with the rest looked up from reference TRBV19 and TRBJ2-5, is DGGITQSPKYLFRKEGQNVTLSCEQNLNHDAMYWYRQDPGQGLRLIYYSQIVNDFQKGDIAEGYSVSREKKESFPLTVTSAQKNPTAFYLCASRNGGVETQYFGPGTRLLVL.

This clone was seen once. The chain joins TRBV28 to TRBJ2-7; D ambiguous. Trimming took 8 bases from V and 2 from J, leaving 13 bases between them. The CDR3 loop spans 13 amino acids. Germline CDR1 is MDHEN and CDR2 is SYDVKM. CDR3 coding DNA: TGTGCCAGCCGGATGTCAAATACCTACGAGCAGTACTTC. Its translation: CASRMSNTYEQYF.

This clone was recorded a few times. V and J are TRBV7-2 and TRBJ2-2; D gene uncertain. This CDR3 region has 15 residues. Germline-derived CDR1 and CDR2 are SGHTA and FQGNSA. V was pared by 1 base and J by 5 bases, with 11 bases between. CDR3 DNA sequence: TGTGCCAGCAGCTTAGTTACGTCCGAAACCGGGGAGCTGTTTTTT. Translating it yields CASSLVTSETGELFF.

V gene TRBV18 combines with J gene TRBJ1-1; D is perhaps TRBD1 (5 bases). The CDR3 covers 15 residues. Trimming stripped 1 base from V and 5 bases from J, with 14 bases between. Germline-derived CDR1 and CDR2 are KGHSH and LQKENI. For the CDR3, the DNA is TGTGCCAGCTCACCACGGGTAAGGGGTGGAACTGAAGCTTTCTTT. It codes for CASSPRVRGGTEAFF.

CDR3 DNA: TGTGCTTCAGGGAGGGGGGTTAACTATGGCTACACCTTC. It yields the protein CASGRGVNYGYTF. The J gene is TRBJ1-2, the V gene TRBV25-1; D is perhaps TRBD1 (6 bases). Germline assignment: CDR1 MGHDK and CDR2 SYGVNS. The CDR3 runs to 13 residues.

V is TRBV7-2 and J is TRBJ2-1, with D tentatively TRBD2 (6 bases). Germline V gene sequence: CDR1 SGHTA, CDR2 FQGNSA. V was cut by 4 bases and J by 12 bases, with 19 bases left in between. This CDR3 has 14 residues. This chain's CDR3 is CASSSYSGTGGQFF. The CDR3 coding sequence is TGTGCCAGCAGCTCGTACTCCGGGACCGGGGGGCAGTTCTTC.

This clone was seen many times. The chain's CDR3 is CASSLDMPGEQAFF. CDR3 in DNA: TGTGCCAGCAGCTTAGATATGCCGGGGGAACAAGCTTTCTTT. This sequence joins TRBV7-2 and TRBJ1-1, with D tentatively TRBD1 (5 bases). V was clipped by 1 base and J by 9 bases, with 15 bases between them. This CDR3 has 14 amino acids. Germline values: CDR1 SGHTA, CDR2 FQGNSA.

The DNA of the CDR3 is TGCAGCATGTCAGGGTATGGAAACACCATATATTTT. It encodes CSMSGYGNTIYF. The J gene is TRBJ1-3, the V gene TRBV29-1, with D possibly matching TRBD1 (5 bases). The CDR3 is made up of 12 amino acids. The germline CDR1 and CDR2 sequences are SQVTM and ANQGSEA. V was shortened by 8 bases and J by 3 bases, with 11 bases between the two germline ends.

This clone was found many times. CDR3 nucleotides: TGTGCCAGCAGCTTTGGACAAACGCAGTTCTTC. It encodes CASSFGQTQFF. This chain joins TRBV7-2 and TRBJ2-1; D might be TRBD1 (5 bases). CDR1 is SGHTA, CDR2 FQGNSA, per germline. CDR3 length: 11 amino acids. Trimming left V 3 bases short and J 12 bases short, with 9 bases between.